This T cell receptor beta chain originates from a study of T cells in pancreatic ductal adenocarcinoma. V lost 2 bases and J 7 bases, leaving 11 bases between the germline ends. The CDR3 runs to 13 residues. Germline values: CDR1 SNHLY, CDR2 FYNNEI. Surgery without prior neoadjuvant therapy was the treatment of the selected pancreatic ductal adenocarcinoma patients. The repertoire was sequenced with immunoSEQ multiplex PCR; TCRdb's copy has only in-frame clones and lacks some. The sample yields roughly 100,000 clones, 90% to 95% seen once. Sequencing input: PBMCs. The chain links TRBV2 to TRBJ1-1; tentatively, D is TRBD1 (5 bases). The clonotype comes from a human donor with pancreatic ductal adenocarcinoma. The CDR3 DNA is TGTGCCAGCAGTGAAAGGGGTTCGGGTGAAGCTTTCTTT. Translating gives CASSERGSGEAFF. The variable domain in full, completed from reference TRBV2 and TRBJ1-1, reads EPEVTQTPSHQVTQMGQEVILRCVPISNHLYFYWYRQILGQKVEFLVSFYNNEISEKSEIFDDQFSVERPDGSNFTLKIRSTKLEDSAMYFCASSERGSGEAFFGQGTRLTVV.